Sequencing of this T cell receptor beta chain was carried out in a study of memory CD4+ T cells and cytomegalovirus serostatus. Study information: This sample comes from healthy Belgian adults, 9 CMV seropositive, about 25 seronegative. General observations from the study: CMV serostatus prediction reached median AUC approximately 0.96, or 0.89 with US-trained model.

The V end lost 6 bases, the J end lost 0 bases, and 15 bases lay between the germline ends. The CDR3 has 16 amino acids. CDR1 and CDR2 from the germline V gene are SNHLY and FYNNEI. Of note for this clone: Its specificity is not known.

The sort gate was single viable CD3+CD4+CD8-CD45RO+ cells for memory CD4+ T cells. Source study methods: Out-of-frame sequences were removed, leaving about 2.2 million distinct TCRbeta sequences. Some clones are missing from TCRdb's copy, which holds only in-frame ones; the method was immunoSEQ multiplex PCR. The V and J calls and clone size were taken over from that table, and D and trimming were inferred from the DNA. The sample holds 45,000 to 50,000 clones, over 75% seen once. Sequenced input: memory CD4+ T cells from blood. The clonotype was recovered from an adult in good health and CMV-seronegative. The rearrangement joins TRBV2 to TRBJ1-3, with D tentatively TRBD1 (5 bases). The CDR3 is CASSPDSLNSGNTIYF. CDR3 nucleotide sequence: TGTGCCAGCAGCCCCGACAGTCTAAACTCTGGAAACACCATATATTTT.